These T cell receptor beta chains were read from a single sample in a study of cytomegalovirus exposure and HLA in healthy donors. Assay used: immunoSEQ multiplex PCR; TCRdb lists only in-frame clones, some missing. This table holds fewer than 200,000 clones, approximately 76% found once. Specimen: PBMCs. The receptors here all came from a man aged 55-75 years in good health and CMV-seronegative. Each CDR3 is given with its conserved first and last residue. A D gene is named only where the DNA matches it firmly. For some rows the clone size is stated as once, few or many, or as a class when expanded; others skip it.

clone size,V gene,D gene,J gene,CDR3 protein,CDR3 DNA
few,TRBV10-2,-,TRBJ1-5,CASRPPSRINQPQHF,TGCGCCAGCAGACCGCCTTCGCGTATCAATCAGCCCCAGCATTTT
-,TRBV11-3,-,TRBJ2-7,CASSKGTLTEQYF,TGTGCCAGCAGCAAAGGGACACTGACAGAGCAGTACTTC
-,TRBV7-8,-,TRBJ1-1,CASSLGGVIGTEAFF,TGTGCCAGCAGCTTAGGGGGAGTAATAGGGACTGAAGCTTTCTTT
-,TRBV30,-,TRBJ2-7,CAWVGRGTYEQYF,TGTGCCTGGGTGGGAAGGGGCACCTACGAGCAGTACTTC
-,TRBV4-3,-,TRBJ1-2,CASSQPSTGNYGYTF,TGCGCCAGCAGCCAACCGAGCACAGGGAACTATGGCTACACCTTC
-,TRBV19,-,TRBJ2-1,CASSIDPGRGNEQFF,TGTGCCAGTAGTATAGATCCGGGTCGAGGGAATGAGCAGTTCTTC
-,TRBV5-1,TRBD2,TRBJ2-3,CASSRSGGATTDTQYF,TGCGCCAGCAGTCGTAGCGGGGGGGCAACGACAGATACGCAGTATTTT
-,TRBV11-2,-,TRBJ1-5,CASSSSAGDQPQHF,TGTGCCAGCAGCTCCTCCGCAGGGGATCAGCCCCAGCATTTT
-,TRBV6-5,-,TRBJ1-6,CASSYSRADYNSPLHF,TGTGCCAGCAGTTACTCGAGGGCGGACTATAATTCACCCCTCCACTTT
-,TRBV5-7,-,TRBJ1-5,CASSCCEGTEPQHF,TGTGCCAGCAGCTGCTGCGAGGGAACCGAGCCCCAGCATTTT
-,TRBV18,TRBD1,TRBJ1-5,CASSPSRDRIQPQHF,TGTGCCAGCTCACCGTCGCGGGACAGAATCCAGCCCCAGCATTTT
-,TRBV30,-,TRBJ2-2,CAWRAFSNTGELFF,TGTGCCTGGAGGGCCTTTTCGAACACCGGGGAGCTGTTTTTT
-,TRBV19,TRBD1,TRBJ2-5,CASSKLPRQGTSETQYF,TGTGCCAGTAGTAAATTACCCAGACAGGGAACCTCGGAGACCCAGTACTTC
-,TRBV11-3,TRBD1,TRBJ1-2,CASSLRTGGLDYGYTF,TGTGCCAGCAGCCTCCGGACAGGGGGACTAGACTATGGCTACACCTTC
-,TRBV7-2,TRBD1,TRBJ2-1,CASSVDRGALQNEQFF,TGTGCCAGCAGCGTCGACAGGGGGGCCTTACAGAATGAGCAGTTCTTC
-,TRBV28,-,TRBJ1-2,CASSLGERGYTF,TGTGCCAGCAGTTTAGGGGAGAGGGGCTACACCTTC
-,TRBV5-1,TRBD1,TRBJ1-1,CASSPDRQGLNTEAFF,TGCGCCAGCAGCCCAGACAGACAGGGACTGAACACTGAAGCTTTCTTT
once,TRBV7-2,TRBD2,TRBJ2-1,CASSLDVAGGKLQFF,TGTGCCAGCAGCTTAGATGTAGCGGGGGGGAAGTTGCAGTTCTTC
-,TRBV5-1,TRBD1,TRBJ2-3,CASSPGTGGGTDTQYF,TGCGCCAGCAGCCCGGGGACAGGGGGCGGCACAGATACGCAGTATTTT
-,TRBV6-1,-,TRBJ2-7,CASTRSRVSYEQYF,TGTGCCAGCACCCGATCGAGGGTATCATACGAGCAGTACTTC
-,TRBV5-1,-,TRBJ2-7,CASASRDTTYEQYF,TGCGCCAGCGCCTCCCGGGACACCACCTACGAGCAGTACTTC
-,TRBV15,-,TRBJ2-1,CATSNGRAVGNEQFF,TGTGCCACCAGCAACGGGAGAGCTGTAGGCAATGAGCAGTTCTTC
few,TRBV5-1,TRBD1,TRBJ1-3,CASSLEISTGGGNTIYF,TGCGCCAGCAGCTTGGAAATCTCCACAGGGGGTGGAAACACCATATATTTT